These T cell receptor beta chains were read from a single sample in a study of T cells after yellow fever vaccination. TCRdb processed the 5' RACE reads anew with MiXCR; each CDR3 protein has one entry. Of 250,000 to 400,000 distinct CDR3 sequences in the sample, approximately 4.5% were seen once. Sequenced here: PBMCs, sampled 15 days after the yellow fever booster vaccination. The receptor set was obtained from a man younger than 30 who received the YFV17D yellow fever vaccine. Each CDR3 is given with its conserved first and last residue. A D gene is named only where the DNA matches it firmly. Rows may omit the clone size; those that give it use once, few, many or a size class.

j_gene	v_gene	abundance	d_gene	CDR3aa	CDR3nt
TRBJ2-5	TRBV18	-	TRBD1	CASSSRTGGQETQYF	TGTGCCAGCTCATCTCGGACAGGGGGACAAGAGACCCAGTACTTC
TRBJ2-6	TRBV5-1	many	-	CASSLWVLQIDSGANVLTF	TGCGCCAGCAGCTTGTGGGTTCTACAGATCGACTCTGGGGCCAACGTCCTGACTTTC
TRBJ2-3	TRBV5-1	many	TRBD1	CASSRRDSLPDTQYF	TGCGCCAGCAGCAGAAGGGACAGCCTCCCAGATACGCAGTATTTT
TRBJ2-3	TRBV7-2	few	-	CASSFIGAGTDTQYF	TGTGCCAGCAGCTTTATCGGGGCCGGCACAGATACGCAGTATTTT
TRBJ1-6	TRBV7-2	-	TRBD1	CASSARQGGNSPLHF	TGTGCCAGCAGCGCCAGACAGGGAGGGAATTCACCCCTCCACTTT
TRBJ1-1	TRBV30	few	-	CAWFAGDRSNTEAFF	TGTGCCTGGTTTGCAGGCGATAGATCGAACACTGAAGCTTTCTTT
TRBJ2-5	TRBV7-2	many	TRBD2	CASSLSFSGVETQYF	TGTGCCAGCAGCTTAAGCTTTAGCGGGGTCGAGACCCAGTACTTC
TRBJ2-7	TRBV19	-	-	CASSIFASVKDEQYF	TGTGCCAGTAGTATATTTGCCTCCGTTAAGGACGAGCAGTACTTC
TRBJ2-6	TRBV6-5	few	-	CASSYSIPSGANVLTF	TGTGCCAGCAGTTACTCGATCCCCTCTGGGGCCAACGTCCTGACTTTC
TRBJ1-2	TRBV18	many	TRBD1	CASSPRTGGYGYTF	TGTGCCAGCTCACCACGGACAGGGGGCTATGGCTACACCTTC
TRBJ2-2	TRBV19	many	TRBD1	CASSREDRPGNTGELFF	TGTGCCAGTAGTAGAGAGGACAGGCCGGGGAACACCGGGGAGCTGTTTTTT
TRBJ2-5	TRBV29-1	many	TRBD1	CSVTGVEETQYF	TGCAGCGTAACAGGGGTCGAGGAGACCCAGTACTTC
TRBJ2-5	TRBV4-1	-	-	CASSHRVIQETQYF	TGCGCCAGCAGCCACAGGGTCATTCAAGAGACCCAGTACTTC
TRBJ2-1	TRBV4-1	many	-	CASSPRGSHEQFF	TGCGCCAGCAGCCCAAGGGGGTCCCATGAGCAGTTCTTC
TRBJ1-1	TRBV12-3/TRBV12-4	few	-	CASKRSGRGNTEAFF	TGTGCCAGCAAGCGTTCAGGGAGAGGGAACACTGAAGCTTTCTTT
TRBJ2-7	TRBV20-1	few	TRBD1	CSAHQGDEQYF	TGCAGTGCTCACCAGGGGGACGAGCAGTACTTC
TRBJ1-2	TRBV7-8	-	TRBD1	CASSLGRTGGLYGYTF	TGTGCCAGCAGCTTAGGTCGGACAGGGGGGCTCTATGGCTACACCTTC
TRBJ1-1	TRBV7-8	-	TRBD1	CASSLGQGGHTEAFF	TGTGCCAGCAGCTTGGGACAGGGGGGACACACTGAAGCTTTCTTT
TRBJ2-1	TRBV5-1	many	-	CASSLIGPNEQFF	TGCGCCAGCAGCTTGATCGGCCCCAATGAGCAGTTCTTC
TRBJ2-3	TRBV6-5	many	-	CASSYSGPDTQYF	TGTGCCAGCAGTTACTCGGGTCCAGATACGCAGTATTTT
TRBJ2-1	TRBV12-3/TRBV12-4	many	-	CASSLRNEQFF	TGTGCCAGCAGTTTAAGAAATGAGCAGTTCTTC
TRBJ2-3	TRBV5-1	many	TRBD2	CASSQPGGADTQYF	TGCGCCAGCAGCCAACCCGGGGGGGCAGATACGCAGTATTTT
TRBJ1-6	TRBV27	many	-	CASRSPLRTYNSPLHF	TGTGCCAGCAGGTCCCCCTTAAGGACTTATAATTCACCCCTCCACTTT
TRBJ1-6	TRBV19	few	-	CASSQAGSYNSPLHF	TGTGCCAGTAGTCAAGCGGGCTCCTATAATTCACCCCTCCACTTT
TRBJ2-3	TRBV12-3/TRBV12-4	few	TRBD2	CASSSLAGGSTDTQYF	TGTGCCAGCAGTTCTCTAGCGGGGGGGAGCACAGATACGCAGTATTTT
TRBJ2-7	TRBV7-6	many	TRBD2	CASSSHAGGHSYEQYF	TGTGCCAGCAGCAGCCACGCGGGGGGGCACTCCTACGAGCAGTACTTC
TRBJ2-2	TRBV7-2	-	-	CASSLGVPTGELFF	TGTGCCAGCAGCTTAGGAGTTCCCACCGGGGAGCTGTTTTTT
TRBJ1-1	TRBV4-2	-	-	CASSQGTVPAEAFF	TGTGCCAGCAGCCAAGGGACAGTACCCGCTGAAGCTTTCTTT
TRBJ1-5	TRBV20-1	many	-	CSARESGLSNQPQHF	TGCAGTGCTAGAGAATCAGGGCTTAGCAATCAGCCCCAGCATTTT
TRBJ2-7	TRBV9	-	-	CASSWGRPGGGEQYF	TGTGCCAGCAGCTGGGGTCGGCCAGGGGGAGGCGAGCAGTACTTC
TRBJ1-1	TRBV5-5	many	TRBD1	CASSPDGQGSMNTEAFF	TGTGCCAGCAGCCCCGATGGACAGGGAAGCATGAACACTGAAGCTTTCTTT
TRBJ2-5	TRBV10-3	many	-	CAISKGAGETQYF	TGTGCCATCAGCAAGGGGGCGGGGGAGACCCAGTACTTC
TRBJ2-3	TRBV5-4	few	-	CASSPHGDTQYF	TGTGCCAGCAGCCCCCACGGGGATACGCAGTATTTT
TRBJ2-7	TRBV6-6	many	-	CASRTWEGGEQYF	TGTGCCAGCAGGACCTGGGAGGGGGGGGAGCAGTACTTC
TRBJ2-2	TRBV5-1	many	-	CASSREVTGELFF	TGCGCCAGCAGCCGCGAAGTCACCGGGGAGCTGTTTTTT
TRBJ1-2	TRBV4-3	-	-	CASSQDPQGYGYTF	TGCGCCAGCAGCCAAGACCCACAGGGTTATGGCTACACCTTC
TRBJ2-3	TRBV7-9	many	TRBD2	CASSLRGSGGPEDTQYF	TGTGCCAGCAGCTTAAGGGGGTCGGGGGGGCCAGAAGATACGCAGTATTTT
TRBJ1-2	TRBV20-1	few	TRBD1	CSAWDLPGQDYGYTF	TGCAGTGCTTGGGATCTTCCGGGACAGGATTATGGCTACACCTTC
TRBJ1-4	TRBV5-1	many	-	CASSLALGRVNEKLFF	TGCGCCAGCAGCTTGGCTCTGGGACGGGTCAATGAAAAACTGTTTTTT
TRBJ2-1	TRBV7-3	-	TRBD2	CASSQRGGHNEQFF	TGTGCCAGCAGCCAGCGGGGGGGACACAATGAGCAGTTCTTC
TRBJ2-5	TRBV7-2	many	TRBD2	CASSLREQETQYF	TGTGCCAGCAGCCTGCGGGAGCAAGAGACCCAGTACTTC
TRBJ2-6	TRBV12-3/TRBV12-4	-	-	CASSSEGFGANVLTF	TGTGCCAGCAGTTCAGAGGGGTTTGGGGCCAACGTCCTGACTTTC
TRBJ2-3	TRBV5-1	-	-	CASSLGGPLTDTQYF	TGCGCCAGCAGCTTGGGGGGACCGCTCACAGATACGCAGTATTTT
TRBJ2-5	TRBV30	few	TRBD2	CAWGGEIFIQETQYF	TGTGCCTGGGGGGGGGAGATTTTTATACAAGAGACCCAGTACTTC
TRBJ1-1	TRBV7-2	-	TRBD1	CASSLARQGHTEAFF	TGTGCCAGCAGCTTAGCACGACAGGGCCACACTGAAGCTTTCTTT
TRBJ2-3	TRBV19	-	-	CASSGGIADTQYF	TGTGCCAGTAGTGGGGGAATTGCAGATACGCAGTATTTT
TRBJ2-5	TRBV6-2/TRBV6-3	few	TRBD2	CASRSRGDQETQYF	TGTGCCAGCAGGAGTCGGGGGGACCAAGAGACCCAGTACTTC
TRBJ1-5	TRBV7-2	once	-	CASSFLNRNQPQHF	TGTGCCAGCAGCTTCTTAAATAGAAATCAGCCCCAGCATTTT